A selection of T cell receptor beta chains follows, all from one sample in a study of identical twins. TCRdb reprocessed the 5' RACE reads via MiXCR and lists one record per CDR3 protein. Of under 350,000 distinct CDR3 sequences listed, nearly 9.5% are singletons. This same sample was also part of a study on yellow fever vaccine responses in identical twins.

The specimen was CD8+ T cells sorted from blood. The receptor source for this set is a woman under 30 in good health. CDR3s include the opening cysteine and the closing phenylalanine or tryptophan. The D gene is left open where the match is weak. Size is stated for part of the rows, as once, few or many counts, or as a class when the clone is expanded.

clone_size j_call d_call v_call cdr3_aa cdr3_nt
many TRBJ1-2 . TRBV28 CASSFLAGANGYTF TGTGCCAGCAGTTTTCTCGCCGGGGCGAATGGCTACACCTTC
many TRBJ2-7 . TRBV4-1 CASSQGAMYEQYF TGCGCCAGCAGCCAAGGGGCCATGTACGAGCAGTACTTC
. TRBJ2-7 TRBD2 TRBV3-1 CASSQDGRESYEQYF TGTGCCAGCAGCCAAGATGGGCGGGAGTCCTACGAGCAGTACTTC
. TRBJ1-5 . TRBV2 CASSEAPGWEPQHF TGTGCCAGCAGTGAAGCACCGGGATGGGAGCCCCAGCATTTT
many TRBJ2-6 . TRBV6-2/TRBV6-3 CASSIYLAGANVLTF TGTGCCAGCAGCATATATTTGGCTGGGGCCAACGTCCTGACTTTC
few TRBJ2-1 . TRBV12-3/TRBV12-4 CASSSIDEQFF TGTGCCAGCAGTTCGATCGATGAGCAGTTCTTC
. TRBJ1-1 . TRBV14 CASSPPTSRRTEAFF TGTGCCAGCAGCCCCCCCACAAGTCGTCGCACTGAAGCTTTCTTT
many TRBJ2-5 . TRBV7-9 CASSSIGKGGRETQYF TGTGCCAGCAGCTCAATAGGGAAGGGAGGAAGGGAGACCCAGTACTTC
. TRBJ2-5 . TRBV9 CASSVETGLETQYF TGTGCCAGCAGCGTAGAAACAGGTTTAGAGACCCAGTACTTC
. TRBJ2-7 . TRBV2 CASSEMAGSYEQYF TGTGCCAGCAGTGAGATGGCCGGCTCCTACGAGCAGTACTTC
. TRBJ2-7 . TRBV7-9 CASSPTGETYEQYF TGTGCCAGCAGCCCTACCGGGGAAACCTACGAGCAGTACTTC
. TRBJ2-3 TRBD1 TRBV24-1 CAASEGRTGTSSTDTQYF TGTGCCGCCAGTGAGGGAAGGACAGGAACCTCTAGCACAGATACGCAGTATTTT
few TRBJ2-3 . TRBV7-3 CASNPLPGFTDTQYF TGTGCCAGCAACCCCCTCCCCGGGTTCACAGATACGCAGTATTTT
few TRBJ1-2 . TRBV28 CASSSLYGYTF TGTGCCAGCAGTTCCCTATATGGCTACACCTTC
. TRBJ2-7 . TRBV2 CACSGLDYEQYF TGTGCCTGCTCGGGCTTGGACTACGAGCAGTACTTC
many TRBJ2-2 TRBD2 TRBV2 CASSGTSGYTGELFF TGTGCCAGCAGTGGGACTAGCGGGTACACCGGGGAGCTGTTTTTT
. TRBJ2-7 TRBD2 TRBV20-1 CCASPGLAGGFSYEQYF TGCTGTGCTAGCCCGGGACTAGCGGGAGGATTCTCCTACGAGCAGTACTTC
many TRBJ2-3 . TRBV15 CATSSQAGPDTQYF TGTGCCACCAGCAGCCAGGCCGGTCCAGATACGCAGTATTTT
few TRBJ2-3 . TRBV7-2 CASSSPWDTTTDTQYF TGTGCCAGCAGCTCACCCTGGGACACCACCACAGATACGCAGTATTTT
many TRBJ2-2 . TRBV29-1 CSVENTGELFF TGCAGCGTTGAGAACACCGGGGAGCTGTTTTTT
many TRBJ2-1 . TRBV20-1 CSARETGSWYNEQFF TGCAGTGCTAGAGAGACTGGCAGTTGGTACAATGAGCAGTTCTTC
few TRBJ2-7 TRBD2 TRBV20-1 CSAFGTSGSHYEQYF TGCAGTGCCTTCGGGACTAGCGGGAGTCACTACGAGCAGTACTTC
few TRBJ2-5 . TRBV29-1 CSVEDRREETQYF TGCAGCGTTGAAGATCGGCGGGAAGAGACCCAGTACTTC